Listed below are T cell receptor beta chains from one sample, sequenced in a study of T cells in Graves' hyperthyroidism and ophthalmopathy. TCRdb re-analysed the multiplex PCR reads in MiXCR, keeping a single row per CDR3 protein. The sample consists of 650,000 to 800,000 distinct CDR3 sequences, over 40% of them appearing once. What was sequenced was peripheral blood or thyroid tissue (not recorded which). The receptors were gathered from an adult man with Graves' disease, either hyperthyroidism or ophthalmopathy (not recorded which). The CDR3 runs from the conserved cysteine through the conserved F or W. D genes are given only for firm matches. Some rows mark clone size as missing; the rest say once, few, many or name a class of expanded clone.

abundance: -; v_gene: TRBV6-1; j_gene: TRBJ1-2; d_gene: -; CDR3aa: CASTLDSSYGYTF; CDR3nt: TGTGCCAGCACCTTAGACAGCAGCTATGGCTACACCTTC
abundance: -; v_gene: TRBV20-1; j_gene: TRBJ1-2; d_gene: -; CDR3aa: CSASPQGYGYTF; CDR3nt: TGCAGTGCTAGCCCACAGGGTTATGGCTACACCTTC
abundance: -; v_gene: TRBV12-3/TRBV12-4; j_gene: TRBJ1-1; d_gene: -; CDR3aa: CASSPNVLIGTEAFF; CDR3nt: TGTGCCAGCAGCCCTAATGTCCTCATTGGGACTGAAGCTTTCTTT
abundance: -; v_gene: TRBV7-3; j_gene: TRBJ1-1; d_gene: -; CDR3aa: CASSLTRRGGTEAFF; CDR3nt: TGTGCCAGCAGCTTAACGAGGCGGGGAGGCACTGAAGCTTTCTTT
abundance: many; v_gene: TRBV20-1; j_gene: TRBJ2-7; d_gene: -; CDR3aa: CSASRLSYEQYF; CDR3nt: TGCAGTGCTAGCCGGCTCTCCTACGAGCAGTACTTC
abundance: -; v_gene: TRBV5-1; j_gene: TRBJ1-5; d_gene: TRBD1; CDR3aa: CASSLQPGQGGGNQPQHF; CDR3nt: TGCGCCAGCAGCCTTCAGCCGGGACAGGGGGGGGGCAATCAGCCCCAGCATTTT
abundance: few; v_gene: TRBV19; j_gene: TRBJ2-6; d_gene: TRBD1; CDR3aa: CASTPGGTGGSGANVLTF; CDR3nt: TGTGCCAGTACCCCTGGGGGGACAGGGGGTTCTGGGGCCAACGTCCTGACTTTC
abundance: few; v_gene: TRBV6-9; j_gene: TRBJ1-2; d_gene: TRBD1; CDR3aa: CASSISGTGGFYGYTF; CDR3nt: TGTGCCAGCAGTATATCCGGGACAGGGGGCTTCTATGGCTACACCTTC
abundance: once; v_gene: TRBV29-1; j_gene: TRBJ2-7; d_gene: TRBD1; CDR3aa: CSVDVGTGGYF; CDR3nt: TGCAGCGTTGACGTCGGGACAGGGGGGTACTTC
abundance: many; v_gene: TRBV15; j_gene: TRBJ2-7; d_gene: -; CDR3aa: CATSRDRRYEQYF; CDR3nt: TGTGCCACCAGCAGAGATCGCAGGTACGAGCAGTACTTC
abundance: few; v_gene: TRBV5-1; j_gene: TRBJ1-1; d_gene: TRBD1; CDR3aa: CASSWDRVRTEAFF; CDR3nt: TGCGCCAGCAGTTGGGACAGGGTCAGAACTGAAGCTTTCTTT
abundance: many; v_gene: TRBV25-1; j_gene: TRBJ1-2; d_gene: -; CDR3aa: CATQLYGYTF; CDR3nt: TGTGCCACCCAGTTGTATGGCTACACCTTC
abundance: once; v_gene: TRBV12-3/TRBV12-4; j_gene: TRBJ1-3; d_gene: TRBD1; CDR3aa: CASRFQGAVGNTIYF; CDR3nt: TGTGCCAGCAGGTTCCAGGGGGCGGTGGGAAACACCATATATTTT
abundance: once; v_gene: TRBV19; j_gene: TRBJ1-1; d_gene: TRBD1; CDR3aa: CARDRDRGMAFF; CDR3nt: TGTGCCAGAGACAGGGACAGGGGTATGGCTTTCTTT
abundance: -; v_gene: TRBV20-1; j_gene: TRBJ2-5; d_gene: -; CDR3aa: CSARGPGMGEAQYF; CDR3nt: TGCAGTGCTAGAGGTCCAGGGATGGGAGAGGCCCAGTACTTC
abundance: -; v_gene: TRBV12-3/TRBV12-4; j_gene: TRBJ1-1; d_gene: -; CDR3aa: CAGSLWRSAGTEAFF; CDR3nt: TGTGCCGGCAGTTTATGGCGATCTGCTGGGACTGAAGCTTTCTTT
abundance: -; v_gene: TRBV10-3; j_gene: TRBJ2-7; d_gene: -; CDR3aa: CAIRDDREGEQYF; CDR3nt: TGTGCCATCAGGGACGACAGGGAGGGCGAGCAGTACTTC
abundance: -; v_gene: TRBV20-1; j_gene: TRBJ2-2; d_gene: -; CDR3aa: CSARDQVRNTGELFF; CDR3nt: TGCAGTGCTAGAGATCAGGTGCGGAACACCGGGGAGCTGTTTTTT
abundance: many; v_gene: TRBV10-1; j_gene: TRBJ1-6; d_gene: -; CDR3aa: CASSDQGDPLHF; CDR3nt: TGCGCCAGCAGTGATCAGGGTGACCCCCTCCACTTT
abundance: -; v_gene: TRBV29-1; j_gene: TRBJ2-7; d_gene: TRBD2; CDR3aa: CSVQPGGTSGRAEQYF; CDR3nt: TGCAGCGTTCAGCCAGGGGGGACTAGCGGGAGGGCCGAGCAGTACTTC
abundance: many; v_gene: TRBV29-1; j_gene: TRBJ1-1; d_gene: -; CDR3aa: CSVGTNTEAFF; CDR3nt: TGCAGCGTTGGGACGAACACTGAAGCTTTCTTT
abundance: -; v_gene: TRBV20-1; j_gene: TRBJ2-7; d_gene: TRBD2; CDR3aa: CSAPGSGANSEQYF; CDR3nt: TGCAGTGCTCCAGGTAGCGGGGCCAACTCTGAGCAGTACTTC
abundance: -; v_gene: TRBV11-3; j_gene: TRBJ1-1; d_gene: TRBD1; CDR3aa: CASSQQGGDEAFF; CDR3nt: TGTGCCAGCAGCCAACAGGGGGGCGATGAAGCTTTCTTT
abundance: few; v_gene: TRBV20-1; j_gene: TRBJ2-7; d_gene: -; CDR3aa: CSAEQRERLEEQYF; CDR3nt: TGCAGTGCCGAACAAAGGGAACGTCTTGAGGAGCAGTACTTC
abundance: -; v_gene: TRBV19; j_gene: TRBJ2-7; d_gene: -; CDR3aa: CASSTTGLTDEQYF; CDR3nt: TGTGCCAGTAGTACGACCGGACTTACCGACGAGCAGTACTTC
abundance: -; v_gene: TRBV5-4; j_gene: TRBJ2-5; d_gene: -; CDR3aa: CASSLVWGMKTQYF; CDR3nt: TGTGCCAGCAGCTTGGTATGGGGAATGAAGACCCAGTACTTC
abundance: many; v_gene: TRBV2; j_gene: TRBJ1-2; d_gene: TRBD1; CDR3aa: CASRPGTAYGYTF; CDR3nt: TGTGCCAGCAGGCCCGGGACAGCCTATGGCTACACCTTC
abundance: -; v_gene: TRBV6-6; j_gene: TRBJ1-1; d_gene: TRBD1; CDR3aa: CASSYHRGGTDAFF; CDR3nt: TGTGCCAGCAGTTACCACAGGGGTGGCACTGATGCTTTCTTT
abundance: -; v_gene: TRBV24-1; j_gene: TRBJ1-4; d_gene: TRBD1; CDR3aa: CATSDSWTGPNEKLFF; CDR3nt: TGTGCCACCAGTGACTCTTGGACAGGGCCTAATGAAAAACTGTTTTTT
abundance: -; v_gene: TRBV4-1; j_gene: TRBJ1-1; d_gene: -; CDR3aa: CASSQPGRNTEAFF; CDR3nt: TGCGCCAGCAGCCAACCAGGCCGAAACACTGAAGCTTTCTTT
abundance: many; v_gene: TRBV7-2; j_gene: TRBJ2-7; d_gene: TRBD1; CDR3aa: CASTRGQGAYEQYF; CDR3nt: TGTGCCAGCACACGGGGACAGGGGGCGTACGAGCAGTACTTC
abundance: many; v_gene: TRBV10-3; j_gene: TRBJ1-6; d_gene: -; CDR3aa: CAISNRAESPLHF; CDR3nt: TGTGCCATCAGCAACCGAGCGGAATCACCCCTCCACTTT
abundance: -; v_gene: TRBV4-2; j_gene: TRBJ1-1; d_gene: -; CDR3aa: CASSPGQGAQTEAFF; CDR3nt: TGTGCCAGCAGCCCCGGACAAGGGGCGCAGACTGAAGCTTTCTTT
abundance: -; v_gene: TRBV7-6; j_gene: TRBJ1-6; d_gene: -; CDR3aa: CASSLGKDSPLHF; CDR3nt: TGTGCCAGCAGCTTAGGGAAGGATTCACCCCTCCACTTT
abundance: -; v_gene: TRBV6-5; j_gene: TRBJ2-7; d_gene: TRBD1; CDR3aa: CASSPQGVGYEQYF; CDR3nt: TGTGCCAGCAGTCCCCAGGGGGTTGGCTACGAGCAGTACTTC
abundance: many; v_gene: TRBV7-6; j_gene: TRBJ1-4; d_gene: -; CDR3aa: CASSLGRNEKLFF; CDR3nt: TGTGCCAGCAGCCTGGGACGTAATGAAAAACTGTTTTTT
abundance: many; v_gene: TRBV29-1; j_gene: TRBJ1-5; d_gene: -; CDR3aa: CSAAFGEYSNQPQHF; CDR3nt: TGCAGCGCGGCCTTCGGAGAGTATAGCAATCAGCCCCAGCATTTT
abundance: few; v_gene: TRBV7-8; j_gene: TRBJ2-2; d_gene: TRBD1; CDR3aa: CASSLTAGGLSTGELFF; CDR3nt: TGTGCCAGCAGCTTAACCGCAGGGGGCTTAAGCACCGGGGAGCTGTTTTTT
abundance: few; v_gene: TRBV20-1; j_gene: TRBJ1-5; d_gene: TRBD1; CDR3aa: CSARTGQGNQPQHF; CDR3nt: TGCAGTGCTAGAACCGGACAGGGCAATCAGCCCCAGCATTTT
abundance: -; v_gene: TRBV2; j_gene: TRBJ1-1; d_gene: -; CDR3aa: CASEGGVREAFF; CDR3nt: TGTGCTAGTGAGGGGGGCGTCCGTGAAGCTTTCTTT
abundance: many; v_gene: TRBV2; j_gene: TRBJ2-7; d_gene: -; CDR3aa: CASSRDQAYEQYF; CDR3nt: TGTGCCAGCAGCCGGGACCAAGCCTACGAGCAGTACTTC
abundance: -; v_gene: TRBV29-1; j_gene: TRBJ2-5; d_gene: -; CDR3aa: CSGRQAGETQYF; CDR3nt: TGCAGCGGAAGGCAGGCCGGGGAGACCCAGTACTTC
abundance: few; v_gene: TRBV9; j_gene: TRBJ2-5; d_gene: -; CDR3aa: CASSQDASVETQYF; CDR3nt: TGTGCCAGCAGCCAAGATGCTAGCGTTGAGACCCAGTACTTC
abundance: -; v_gene: TRBV6-1; j_gene: TRBJ1-1; d_gene: -; CDR3aa: CASYPFRAMNTEAFF; CDR3nt: TGTGCCAGTTATCCCTTCAGGGCTATGAACACTGAAGCTTTCTTT
abundance: many; v_gene: TRBV20-1; j_gene: TRBJ1-3; d_gene: TRBD1; CDR3aa: CSAEGQGTNTIYF; CDR3nt: TGCAGTGCGGAAGGACAGGGGACAAACACCATATATTTT
abundance: few; v_gene: TRBV12-3/TRBV12-4; j_gene: TRBJ1-2; d_gene: -; CDR3aa: CASSFQFNYGYTF; CDR3nt: TGTGCCAGCAGTTTTCAGTTTAACTATGGCTACACCTTC
abundance: -; v_gene: TRBV19; j_gene: TRBJ1-1; d_gene: TRBD1; CDR3aa: CASSSPRDREINTEAFF; CDR3nt: TGTGCCAGTAGTTCCCCCCGGGACAGGGAGATTAACACTGAAGCTTTCTTT
abundance: -; v_gene: TRBV25-1; j_gene: TRBJ1-1; d_gene: -; CDR3aa: CASSPTIPANTEAFF; CDR3nt: TGTGCCAGCTCACCAACCATCCCGGCGAACACTGAAGCTTTCTTT
abundance: -; v_gene: TRBV7-6; j_gene: TRBJ2-5; d_gene: TRBD2; CDR3aa: CASSEGLAVVETQYF; CDR3nt: TGTGCCAGCAGCGAGGGACTAGCGGTCGTGGAGACCCAGTACTTC
abundance: -; v_gene: TRBV10-3; j_gene: TRBJ1-5; d_gene: TRBD1; CDR3aa: CASSGDSLNQPQHF; CDR3nt: TGTGCCAGCAGTGGGGACAGCCTCAATCAGCCCCAGCATTTT